This T cell receptor (beta chain) was sequenced during a study of T cell responses to AZD1222 COVID-19 vaccine. Some clones are missing from TCRdb's copy, which holds only in-frame ones; the method was immunoSEQ multiplex PCR. The sample shows approximately 50,000 clones, 80% of them seen only once. Germline loops: CDR1 MDHEN, CDR2 SYDVKM. Trimming pared 6 bases from V and 4 bases from J, leaving 13 bases between. The CDR3 is 15 residues long. This clone was recorded at least ten times. This TCR was sampled from an adult who received the AZD1222 COVID-19 vaccine. The chain is built from TRBV28 and TRBJ1-6, with D maybe TRBD1 (6 bases). The sample was peripheral blood, taken 28 days after the second AZD1222 dose. CDR3: CASSLTGLYNSPLHF. The CDR3 coding sequence is TGTGCCAGCAGCCTTACAGGGTTATATAATTCACCCCTCCACTTT.